The 31 T cell receptor beta chains given below trace back to one sample, sequenced in a study of shared clonotypes between healthy human individuals. Produced via immunoSEQ multiplex PCR; TCRdb's table is partial and in-frame only. The data show 2 million to 2.5 million clones, with approximately 96% seen just once and roughly 0.13% held by the top ten. Material for sequencing was naive CD4+ T cells sorted from blood. As for subset: CD45RA+ positively selected. The source of these receptors is a man aged 18 to 29 in good health.

The chain employs TRBV7-3 and TRBJ1-5; D possibly corresponds to TRBD1 (6 bases). The CDR3 is 16 residues long. Germline CDR1 and CDR2: SGHTA and FQGTGA. Trimming cost V 1 base and J 6 bases, with 16 bases left between them. CDR3 bases: TGTGCCAGCAGCTTAATTCATGTACAGGGACGTCAGCCCCAGCATTTT. This codes for CASSLIHVQGRQPQHF.

The chain uses TRBV7-2 and TRBJ2-7; D is perhaps TRBD1 (5 bases). Germline CDR1 reads SGHTA; CDR2 reads FQGNSA. V was cut by 4 bases and J by 0 bases, with 7 bases left in between. The length of the CDR3 is 13 residues. The CDR3 DNA sequence: TGTGCCAGCAGCTGGACAAGCTCCTACGAGCAGTACTTC. It specifies CASSWTSSYEQYF.

The rearrangement links TRBV6-1 to TRBJ2-3; TRBD2 aligns across 12 bases. The CDR3 length is 15 residues. Germline V lookup: CDR1 MNHNS, CDR2 SASEGT. V shed 8 bases, J shed 7 bases, and the junction held 10 bases outside the gene matches. CDR3 nucleotides: TGTGCCAGCGGCCCGGGACTAGCGGGTTTAAATACGCAGTATTTT. Amino acid sequence: CASGPGLAGLNTQYF.

This CDR3 reads CSVATGETGELFF. CDR3 nucleotide sequence: TGCAGCGTCGCGACAGGGGAGACCGGGGAGCTGTTTTTT. The chain couples TRBV29-1 to TRBJ2-2; 8 nucleotides align to TRBD1. Germline-derived CDR1 and CDR2 are SQVTM and ANQGSEA. The length of the CDR3 is 13 residues. J gave up 5 bases and V 6 bases, and 5 bases lay outside the gene matches.

The J gene is TRBJ1-5, the V gene TRBV10-1; D might be TRBD1 (6 bases). V shed 5 bases and J shed 1 base, with 9 bases lying between them. This CDR3 is built from 14 residues. Germline V gene sequence: CDR1 WNHNN, CDR2 SYGVQD (reference sequence). CDR3 loop: CASSSGGSNQPQHF. The CDR3 region has the DNA TGCGCCAGCAGTTCGGGGGGCAGCAATCAGCCCCAGCATTTT.

J is TRBJ2-1 and V is TRBV7-2; 9 nucleotides agree with TRBD2. The CDR3 spans 16 residues. The germline CDR1 and CDR2 sequences are SGHTA and FQGNSA. J lost 9 bases, V lost 5 bases, and 14 bases had no gene match. CDR3 region: CASSPLAGITSGEQFF. DNA of the CDR3: TGTGCCAGCAGCCCCCTAGCGGGGATTACGTCCGGTGAGCAGTTCTTC.

As DNA, the CDR3 is TGTGCCAGCAGCCCACGGGCTGGGGAGGGCTACACCTTC. Translation gives CASSPRAGEGYTF. The chain couples TRBV7-9 to TRBJ1-2; D gene uncertain. CDR3 size: 13 residues. V was clipped by 5 bases and J by 8 bases, with 15 bases between them. Germline-derived CDR1 and CDR2 are SEHNR and FQNEAQ (reference sequence).

The chain employs TRBV5-8 and TRBJ1-4, with 7 bases matching TRBD1. Germline CDR1 and CDR2: SGHTS and YDEGEE. The length of the CDR3 is 15 residues. Germline trimming cut 4 bases from V and 7 bases from J; bases unmatched to any gene: 10. As DNA, the CDR3 is TGTGCCAGCAGCCCACAGGGGAGAATGGTTGAAAAACTGTTTTTT. This encodes CASSPQGRMVEKLFF. Full variable domain (missing parts from reference TRBV5-8 and TRBJ1-4): EAGVTQSPTHLIKTRGQQATLRCSPISGHTSVYWYQQALGLGLQFLLWYDEGEERNRGNFPPRFSGRQFPNYSSELNVNALELEDSALYLCASSPQGRMVEKLFFGSGTQLSVL.

V gene TRBV11-2 combines with J gene TRBJ1-1; weak D call: TRBD1 (5 bases). The germline V gene has CDR1 SGHAT and CDR2 FQNNGV. V lost 1 base and J lost 4, with 10 bases in between. The CDR3 runs 14 residues. The CDR3 DNA sequence: TGTGCCAGCAGCTTAGGGGACTTTCCCACTGAAGCTTTCTTT. Protein sequence: CASSLGDFPTEAFF.

The gene calls are TRBV7-2 and TRBJ2-3; D remains unclear. The CDR3 is 15 residues long. Trimming took off 11 bases at V and 0 bases at J, with 18 bases between the two ends. The germline gives CDR1 SGHTA, CDR2 FQGNSA. CDR3 sequence reads: CAASNWGTSTDTQYF. In DNA, the CDR3 is TGTGCCGCATCCAATTGGGGAACTAGCACAGATACGCAGTATTTT.

The chain recombines TRBV30 with TRBJ1-6, with 8 positions matching TRBD1. J gave up 2 bases and V 2 bases, and 2 bases lay outside the gene matches. The CDR3 has 15 amino acids. The germline V gene has CDR1 GTSNPN and CDR2 SVGIG (reference sequence). The DNA for the CDR3 is TGTGCCTGGAGTTTGACAGGGGCCTATAATTCACCCCTCCACTTT. It is translated as CAWSLTGAYNSPLHF.

This clone was seen just once. The CDR3 here is CASSSRTGDNLNIGAFF. CDR3 bases: TGTGCCAGCAGTTCCCGGACAGGGGATAACTTGAACATCGGAGCTTTCTTT. This chain joins TRBV27 and TRBJ1-1; TRBD1 agrees at 9 bases. The CDR3 extends over 17 amino acids. Germline lookup yields CDR1 MNHEY and CDR2 SMNVEV (reference sequence). V trimming: 4 bases; J trimming: 10 bases; junction bases outside the gene matches: 19.

The genes are TRBV28 and TRBJ1-5, with D possibly being TRBD1 (5 bases). V was trimmed by 6 bases and J by 6 bases, leaving 18 bases between them. In germline, CDR1 is MDHEN, CDR2 SYDVKM. This CDR3 spans 15 amino acids. CDR3 DNA sequence: TGTGCCAGCAGCCAGGAGGGGCTGGGTGGTCAGCCCCAGCATTTT. It codes for CASSQEGLGGQPQHF.

The V gene is TRBV5-4, the J gene TRBJ2-2; D uncertain. V lost 1 base and J 0 bases, leaving 10 bases between the germline ends. Germline values: CDR1 SGHNT, CDR2 YYREEE (reference sequence). This CDR3 region has 16 residues. CDR3 bases: TGTGCCAGCAGCTTGAATTCGCGGTCGAACACCGGGGAGCTGTTTTTT. It yields the protein CASSLNSRSNTGELFF.

The V call is TRBV14, the J call TRBJ2-6, with unresolved D. CDR1 is SGHDN, CDR2 FVKESK, per germline. Deletions cut 4 bases from V and 0 bases from J, with 1 base between. The CDR3 loop spans 13 amino acids. The CDR3 DNA reads as TGTGCCAGCAGCCGCTCTGGGGCCAACGTCCTGACTTTC. Translation gives CASSRSGANVLTF. Full variable domain (remainder filled in from reference TRBV14 and TRBJ2-6): EAGVTQFPSHSVIEKGQTVTLRCDPISGHDNLYWYRRVMGKEIKFLLHFVKESKQDESGMPNNRFLAERTGGTYSTLKVQPAELEDSGVYFCASSRSGANVLTFGAGSRLTVL.

The chain combines TRBV6-5 with TRBJ2-1; D is ambiguous. The CDR3 has 13 residues. V was pared by 0 bases and J by 10 bases, with 10 bases between. CDR1 and CDR2 from the germline V gene are MNHEY and SVGAGI. The CDR3 DNA reads as TGTGCCAGCAGTTACTCGGCTATGCGGGAGCAGTTCTTC. Translated, it gives CASSYSAMREQFF.

This sequence joins TRBV7-8 and TRBJ2-5; D is possibly TRBD2 (6 bases). This CDR3 has 14 residues. Germline loops: CDR1 SGHVS, CDR2 FQNEAQ. V lost 5 bases and J 5 bases, leaving 15 bases between the germline ends. CDR3 sequence: CASSAGTAGETQYF. CDR3 DNA sequence: TGTGCCAGCAGCGCAGGGACCGCGGGGGAGACCCAGTACTTC.

The rearrangement links TRBV6-6 to TRBJ2-7; possibly TRBD1 or TRBD2 for D (5 bases each). Trimming removed 7 bases at V and 3 bases at J, with 16 bases between. Germline CDR1 and CDR2: MNHNY and SVGAGI (reference sequence). The CDR3 is 14 amino acids. The DNA of the CDR3 is TGTGCCAGCACCCAGGGACGTCAGCACTACGAGCAGTACTTC. This gives the protein CASTQGRQHYEQYF.

The DNA of the CDR3 is TGTGCCAGCAGCCCCGGGAGGGTCACTAATTCACCCCTCCACTTT. It encodes CASSPGRVTNSPLHF. The chain recombines TRBV11-2 with TRBJ1-6; D gene unclear. Per the germline V gene, CDR1 is SGHAT and CDR2 is FQNNGV. This CDR3 has 15 amino acids. V lost 5 bases and J lost 6, with 14 bases in between. Complete variable domain (other parts from reference TRBV11-2 and TRBJ1-6): EAGVAQSPRYKIIEKRQSVAFWCNPISGHATLYWYQQILGQGPKLLIQFQNNGVVDDSQLPKDRFSAERLKGVDSTLKIQPAKLEDSAVYLCASSPGRVTNSPLHFGNGTRLTVT.

V gene TRBV6-6 combines with J gene TRBJ1-6, with a possible D match to TRBD1 (5 bases). V was pared by 2 bases and J by 10 bases, with 12 bases between. Per the germline V gene, CDR1 is MNHNY and CDR2 is SVGAGI (reference sequence). This CDR3 spans 14 amino acids. DNA for the CDR3: TGTGCCAGCAGTTACCAGGGCTCCCACTCACCCCTCCACTTT. Protein product: CASSYQGSHSPLHF.

Of note for this clone: The sample has other DNA sequences that encode this CDR3 too. The chain employs TRBV19 and TRBJ2-7, with D uncertain. Germline V gives CDR1 LNHDA, CDR2 SQIVND (reference sequence). V lost 3 bases, J lost 0 bases, and 6 bases lay in between. The CDR3 runs 13 residues. This CDR3 reads CASSMRGSYEQYF. Here the CDR3 DNA reads TGTGCCAGTAGTATGAGAGGCTCCTACGAGCAGTACTTC.

The CDR3 coding sequence is TGTGCCAGCAGTTCCGGGACAGGGCGGAATCAGCCCCAGCATTTT. Protein: CASSSGTGRNQPQHF. J is TRBJ1-5 and V is TRBV28, with 9 bases matching TRBD1. The V and J ends lost 4 bases and 4 bases, in that order; junction bases with no gene match: 5. CDR1 is MDHEN and CDR2 is SYDVKM in the germline V gene. This CDR3 contains 15 residues.

This chain joins TRBV11-1 and TRBJ2-1; the match to TRBD2 covers 9 bases. V lost 5 bases and J lost 2; bases outside the gene matches: 10. The CDR3 covers 17 residues. In germline, CDR1 is SGHAT, CDR2 FQDESV (reference sequence). In DNA, the CDR3 is TGTGCCAGCAGCCCATACCTGACTAGCGGCACCTACAATGAGCAGTTCTTC. The encoded protein is CASSPYLTSGTYNEQFF.

This chain links TRBV5-1 with TRBJ2-2, with D perhaps given as TRBD1 or TRBD2 (5 bases each). V was cut by 3 bases and J by 0 bases, with 9 bases left in between. The CDR3 consists of 15 residues. Germline CDR1 SGHRS, CDR2 YFSETQ. In nucleotides, the CDR3 is TGCGCCAGCAGCTGGGACGGCTCGAACACCGGGGAGCTGTTTTTT. Protein: CASSWDGSNTGELFF.

This chain connects TRBV7-6 to TRBJ2-5; TRBD1 might be the D (6 bases). CDR3 length: 15 residues. V was pared by 3 bases and J by 5 bases, with 16 bases between. Germline assignment: CDR1 SGHVS and CDR2 FNYEAQ. CDR3 residues: CASSLGTGQGETQYF. CDR3 coding DNA: TGTGCCAGCAGCTTGGGCACAGGCCAGGGGGAGACCCAGTACTTC.

The V and J genes are TRBV4-3 and TRBJ2-1, with unresolved D. V was shortened by 0 bases and J by 4 bases, with 13 bases between the two germline ends. Germline V lookup: CDR1 LGHNA, CDR2 YSLEER. This CDR3 contains 16 residues. The CDR3 coding sequence is TGCGCCAGCAGCCAAGATGGACCTACGGCGTACAATGAGCAGTTCTTC. Protein sequence: CASSQDGPTAYNEQFF.

The genes are TRBV7-9 and TRBJ2-3, with 8 bases fitting TRBD2. Germline CDR1 and CDR2: SEHNR and FQNEAQ (reference sequence). The CDR3 is made up of 16 amino acids. J was trimmed by 2 bases and V by 1 base; bases with no gene match: 5. DNA of the CDR3: TGTGCCAGCAGCTTAGTAGCGGGGAGCCTCACAGATACGCAGTATTTT. Amino acids: CASSLVAGSLTDTQYF.

The chain links TRBV13 to TRBJ2-7; D is ambiguous. The germline V and J ends were trimmed by 1 base and 5 bases, with 21 bases remaining between them. The CDR3 has 17 amino acids. Germline loops: CDR1 PRHDT, CDR2 FYEKMQ (reference sequence). CDR3 sequence: CASSLAPFSEVKNEQYF. CDR3 coding DNA: TGTGCCAGCAGCTTAGCCCCTTTCTCCGAGGTTAAGAACGAGCAGTACTTC.

On this clone: The sample has other DNA sequences that encode this CDR3 too. This chain joins TRBV7-2 and TRBJ2-7; 11 bases map to TRBD2. The CDR3 spans 14 residues. The V gene's germline CDR1 is SGHTA and CDR2 FQGNSA. Trimming cost V 3 bases and J 4 bases; bases outside gene matches: 2. This CDR3 is CASSFLAGGYEQYF. The DNA of the CDR3 is TGTGCCAGCAGCTTTTTAGCGGGAGGGTACGAGCAGTACTTC.

This rearrangement joins TRBV27 to TRBJ2-7; 7 nucleotides align to TRBD1. CDR3 length: 17 amino acids. V lost 6 bases, J lost 4 bases, and 18 bases stayed unmatched. Germline values: CDR1 MNHEY, CDR2 SMNVEV (reference sequence). The CDR3, as DNA: TGTGCCAGCAGCGTACTACTTACAGGGGTCGGTGGTTACGAGCAGTACTTC. It specifies CASSVLLTGVGGYEQYF.

This rearrangement joins TRBV28 to TRBJ1-2; TRBD1 matches 7 bases. CDR1 is MDHEN and CDR2 is SYDVKM in the germline V gene. With 8 bases clipped from V and 5 bases from J, the junction kept 14 bases outside the gene matches. This CDR3 has 15 amino acids. The CDR3 spells CASEEGQLGYYGYTF. CDR3 DNA: TGTGCCAGCGAGGAGGGACAGCTAGGGTATTATGGCTACACCTTC.